The rows below give T cell receptor beta chains drawn from one sample of a study of blood T cell repertoires in COVID-19. Using immunoSEQ multiplex PCR, the repertoire was profiled, and TCRdb retains in-frame clones only, with some absent. This repertoire shows around 92,000 clones, under 80% found once; its top ten account for 3.5% to 4%. The sample was peripheral blood. These receptors originate from an older man with COVID-19, enrolled during active disease. Both conserved end residues are part of each CDR3. The order of the fields is D gene, clone size, J gene, V gene, CDR3 protein, CDR3 DNA. D genes are given only for firm matches. Clone size is shown for a subset of rows, as once, few, many or a class of expanded clone.

d_call: TRBD1
clone_size: NA
j_call: TRBJ1-1
v_call: TRBV19
cdr3_aa: CASSTSRTGLSTEAFF
cdr3_nt: TGTGCCAGTAGTACTTCACGGACAGGTCTAAGCACTGAAGCTTTCTTT

d_call: TRBD2
clone_size: once
j_call: TRBJ2-7
v_call: TRBV20-1
cdr3_aa: CSASPASGTGGLAGSYEQYF
cdr3_nt: TGCAGTGCTAGTCCCGCTTCCGGGACAGGGGGACTAGCGGGATCCTACGAGCAGTACTTC

d_call: NA
clone_size: NA
j_call: TRBJ2-7
v_call: TRBV25-1
cdr3_aa: CASSERGTDAYEQYF
cdr3_nt: TGTGCCAGCAGTGAGCGTGGGACTGACGCGTACGAGCAGTACTTC

d_call: NA
clone_size: NA
j_call: TRBJ1-1
v_call: TRBV5-1
cdr3_aa: CASSSRGGRDAEAFF
cdr3_nt: TGCGCCAGCAGCTCCCGAGGGGGGAGGGACGCTGAAGCTTTCTTT

d_call: NA
clone_size: NA
j_call: TRBJ1-3
v_call: TRBV10-3
cdr3_aa: CAHRRTTSGNTIYF
cdr3_nt: TGTGCCCACAGACGGACAACCTCTGGAAACACCATATATTTT

d_call: TRBD1
clone_size: NA
j_call: TRBJ2-7
v_call: TRBV5-4
cdr3_aa: CASSSYRRQGNYEQYF
cdr3_nt: TGTGCCAGCAGCTCGTACCGCCGACAGGGTAACTACGAGCAGTACTTC

d_call: TRBD1
clone_size: NA
j_call: TRBJ2-5
v_call: TRBV4-2
cdr3_aa: CASSQGLGQGPETQYF
cdr3_nt: TGTGCCAGCAGCCAAGGTCTCGGACAGGGCCCAGAGACCCAGTACTTC

d_call: TRBD1
clone_size: NA
j_call: TRBJ1-1
v_call: TRBV15
cdr3_aa: CATSRDVQGYTEAFF
cdr3_nt: TGTGCCACCAGCAGAGATGTACAGGGGTACACTGAAGCTTTCTTT

d_call: NA
clone_size: NA
j_call: TRBJ1-1
v_call: TRBV28
cdr3_aa: CASSFSRLNTEAFF
cdr3_nt: TGTGCCAGCAGTTTTTCACGGTTGAACACTGAAGCTTTCTTT

d_call: TRBD1
clone_size: NA
j_call: TRBJ1-2
v_call: TRBV4-3
cdr3_aa: CASSQDTGQHYGYTF
cdr3_nt: TGCGCCAGCAGCCAAGATACGGGACAGCACTATGGCTACACCTTC

d_call: NA
clone_size: NA
j_call: TRBJ1-5
v_call: TRBV2
cdr3_aa: CASSEALRGNQPQHF
cdr3_nt: TGTGCCAGCAGTGAAGCGCTTCGGGGAAATCAGCCCCAGCATTTT

d_call: TRBD2
clone_size: NA
j_call: TRBJ2-5
v_call: TRBV9
cdr3_aa: CASSPTSAQETQYF
cdr3_nt: TGTGCCAGCAGCCCGACTAGCGCACAAGAGACCCAGTACTTC

d_call: NA
clone_size: once
j_call: TRBJ2-5
v_call: TRBV7-2
cdr3_aa: CASSFGTTQETQYF
cdr3_nt: TGTGCCAGCAGCTTTGGGACAACGCAAGAGACCCAGTACTTC

d_call: TRBD1
clone_size: NA
j_call: TRBJ1-2
v_call: TRBV6-6
cdr3_aa: CASSHPNRAGQGDWSYGYTF
cdr3_nt: TGTGCCAGCAGTCATCCCAATCGAGCGGGACAGGGAGATTGGAGCTATGGCTACACCTTC

d_call: NA
clone_size: NA
j_call: TRBJ2-7
v_call: TRBV29-1
cdr3_aa: CSVWTESSYEQYF
cdr3_nt: TGCAGCGTCTGGACAGAGAGCTCCTACGAGCAGTACTTC

d_call: NA
clone_size: NA
j_call: TRBJ2-1
v_call: TRBV24-1
cdr3_aa: CATSDLRRSNEQFF
cdr3_nt: TGTGCCACCAGTGATTTACGGCGGAGCAATGAGCAGTTCTTC

d_call: NA
clone_size: few
j_call: TRBJ1-1
v_call: TRBV29-1
cdr3_aa: CSVAAGTNTEAFF
cdr3_nt: TGCAGCGTTGCCGCGGGGACGAACACTGAAGCTTTCTTT

d_call: NA
clone_size: NA
j_call: TRBJ2-5
v_call: TRBV11-2
cdr3_aa: CASSLDPGGETQYF
cdr3_nt: TGTGCCAGCAGCTTAGATCCGGGTGGGGAGACCCAGTACTTC

d_call: NA
clone_size: NA
j_call: TRBJ1-5
v_call: TRBV28
cdr3_aa: CASSLTVPNQPQHF
cdr3_nt: TGTGCCAGCAGCCTGACAGTGCCTAATCAGCCCCAGCATTTT

d_call: NA
clone_size: NA
j_call: TRBJ2-1
v_call: TRBV5-1
cdr3_aa: CASSLEVGGNEQFF
cdr3_nt: TGCGCCAGCAGCTTGGAAGTCGGGGGCAATGAGCAGTTCTTC

d_call: NA
clone_size: NA
j_call: TRBJ1-1
v_call: TRBV7-9
cdr3_aa: CASSLGQGVHTEAFF
cdr3_nt: TGTGCCAGCAGCTTAGGTCAAGGGGTCCACACTGAAGCTTTCTTT

d_call: TRBD1
clone_size: NA
j_call: TRBJ1-3
v_call: TRBV24-1
cdr3_aa: CATHPTGVGNTIYF
cdr3_nt: TGTGCCACCCACCCGACAGGGGTTGGAAACACCATATATTTT

d_call: NA
clone_size: NA
j_call: TRBJ2-1
v_call: TRBV19
cdr3_aa: CASSIPGGLVNEQFF
cdr3_nt: TGTGCCAGTAGTATCCCCGGGGGACTCGTCAATGAGCAGTTCTTC

d_call: NA
clone_size: NA
j_call: TRBJ1-5
v_call: TRBV7-3
cdr3_aa: CASSLDGNSNQPQHF
cdr3_nt: TGTGCCAGCAGCTTAGACGGGAATAGCAATCAGCCCCAGCATTTT

d_call: NA
clone_size: NA
j_call: TRBJ1-5
v_call: TRBV19
cdr3_aa: CASNRGQGNQPQHF
cdr3_nt: TGTGCCAGTAACCGCGGACAAGGTAATCAGCCCCAGCATTTT

d_call: TRBD2
clone_size: NA
j_call: TRBJ2-1
v_call: TRBV9
cdr3_aa: CASSVAGDVYNEQFF
cdr3_nt: TGTGCCAGCAGCGTTGCGGGAGATGTTTACAATGAGCAGTTCTTC

d_call: TRBD1
clone_size: NA
j_call: TRBJ1-2
v_call: TRBV7-8
cdr3_aa: CASSLAHRGHGYTF
cdr3_nt: TGTGCCAGCAGCTTAGCCCACAGGGGGCACGGCTACACCTTC

d_call: NA
clone_size: few
j_call: TRBJ1-2
v_call: TRBV28
cdr3_aa: CASSLRLYGYTF
cdr3_nt: TGTGCCAGCAGTTTAAGACTCTATGGCTACACCTTC

d_call: NA
clone_size: NA
j_call: TRBJ2-1
v_call: TRBV28
cdr3_aa: CASSLYSGSSYNEQFF
cdr3_nt: TGTGCCAGCAGTTTATACTCGGGAAGCTCCTACAATGAGCAGTTCTTC

d_call: NA
clone_size: NA
j_call: TRBJ1-1
v_call: TRBV11-2
cdr3_aa: CASSLVSRGYTEAFF
cdr3_nt: TGTGCCAGCAGCTTAGTGAGCAGGGGATACACTGAAGCTTTCTTT

d_call: TRBD1
clone_size: NA
j_call: TRBJ1-5
v_call: TRBV27
cdr3_aa: CASSLTGGGQPQHF
cdr3_nt: TGTGCCAGCAGTTTAACAGGGGGCGGTCAGCCCCAGCATTTT

d_call: NA
clone_size: NA
j_call: TRBJ1-5
v_call: TRBV28
cdr3_aa: CASSSLNQPQHF
cdr3_nt: TGTGCCAGCAGTTCTTTGAATCAGCCCCAGCATTTT

d_call: TRBD2
clone_size: once
j_call: TRBJ2-1
v_call: TRBV6-1
cdr3_aa: CASSEDRLAFSEQFF
cdr3_nt: TGTGCCAGCAGTGAAGATCGACTAGCCTTCAGTGAGCAGTTCTTC

d_call: NA
clone_size: NA
j_call: TRBJ2-1
v_call: TRBV7-3
cdr3_aa: CASSLSPGSYNEQFF
cdr3_nt: TGTGCCAGCAGCTTAAGCCCGGGCTCCTACAATGAGCAGTTCTTC

d_call: NA
clone_size: NA
j_call: TRBJ2-1
v_call: TRBV6-1
cdr3_aa: CASSDRISYNEQFF
cdr3_nt: TGTGCCAGCAGTGACAGAATATCCTACAATGAGCAGTTCTTC

d_call: NA
clone_size: few
j_call: TRBJ1-1
v_call: TRBV3-1/TRBV3-2
cdr3_aa: CAPAGPPAGTEAFF
cdr3_nt: TGTGCCCCAGCCGGCCCACCGGCGGGAACTGAAGCTTTCTTT

d_call: TRBD1
clone_size: NA
j_call: TRBJ1-5
v_call: TRBV27
cdr3_aa: CASSPTGNQPQHF
cdr3_nt: TGTGCCAGCAGTCCGACAGGGAATCAGCCCCAGCATTTT

d_call: TRBD2
clone_size: NA
j_call: TRBJ2-1
v_call: TRBV4-3
cdr3_aa: CASSQGPGTNNEQFF
cdr3_nt: TGCGCCAGCAGCCAAGGACCCGGGACTAACAATGAGCAGTTCTTC

d_call: TRBD1
clone_size: NA
j_call: TRBJ2-3
v_call: TRBV7-2
cdr3_aa: CASSYDRADTQYF
cdr3_nt: TGTGCCAGCAGCTACGACAGGGCAGATACGCAGTATTTT

d_call: TRBD2
clone_size: NA
j_call: TRBJ2-3
v_call: TRBV10-3
cdr3_aa: CAARLASTHTQYF
cdr3_nt: TGTGCCGCCCGACTAGCTTCCACACATACGCAGTATTTT

d_call: TRBD2
clone_size: NA
j_call: TRBJ2-1
v_call: TRBV9
cdr3_aa: CASSVGLPGTSGLNEQFF
cdr3_nt: TGTGCCAGCAGCGTAGGCCTCCCCGGGACTAGCGGACTAAATGAGCAGTTCTTC

d_call: TRBD1
clone_size: NA
j_call: TRBJ1-3
v_call: TRBV6-1
cdr3_aa: CASSARGDSSSGNTIYF
cdr3_nt: TGTGCCAGCAGTGCAAGAGGGGACAGTTCCTCTGGAAACACCATATATTTT

d_call: NA
clone_size: once
j_call: TRBJ2-6
v_call: TRBV5-1
cdr3_aa: CASSSPGYTINSGANVLTF
cdr3_nt: TGCGCCAGCAGCTCGCCAGGGTATACTATAAACTCTGGGGCCAACGTCCTGACTTTC

d_call: NA
clone_size: NA
j_call: TRBJ1-3
v_call: TRBV18
cdr3_aa: CASSPDTRSGNTIYF
cdr3_nt: TGTGCCAGCTCACCAGACACCCGCTCTGGAAACACCATATATTTT

d_call: TRBD2
clone_size: NA
j_call: TRBJ2-2
v_call: TRBV6-5
cdr3_aa: CASSFRDYNTGELFF
cdr3_nt: TGTGCCAGCAGTTTCCGGGACTATAACACCGGGGAGCTGTTTTTT

d_call: NA
clone_size: once
j_call: TRBJ2-7
v_call: TRBV5-1
cdr3_aa: CASSLQGPLGGYEQYF
cdr3_nt: TGCGCCAGCAGCTTACAGGGGCCGCTGGGAGGCTACGAGCAGTACTTC

d_call: TRBD2
clone_size: once
j_call: TRBJ2-3
v_call: TRBV7-2
cdr3_aa: CASSLTSGSPDTQYF
cdr3_nt: TGTGCCAGCAGCTTGACTAGCGGGAGCCCAGATACGCAGTATTTT

d_call: NA
clone_size: NA
j_call: TRBJ2-3
v_call: TRBV5-5
cdr3_aa: CASSLGAADTQYF
cdr3_nt: TGTGCCAGCAGCTTGGGGGCCGCAGATACGCAGTATTTT

d_call: NA
clone_size: NA
j_call: TRBJ1-1
v_call: TRBV7-9
cdr3_aa: CASSLTVNTEAFF
cdr3_nt: TGTGCCAGCAGCTTGACAGTAAACACTGAAGCTTTCTTT

d_call: NA
clone_size: once
j_call: TRBJ1-2
v_call: TRBV4-1
cdr3_aa: CASSQEVRVDYGYTF
cdr3_nt: TGCGCCAGCAGCCAAGAAGTCCGGGTTGACTATGGCTACACCTTC

d_call: TRBD2
clone_size: NA
j_call: TRBJ2-2
v_call: TRBV10-3
cdr3_aa: CAISGTSGRTGGELFF
cdr3_nt: TGTGCCATCAGTGGAACTAGCGGGAGGACGGGCGGGGAGCTGTTTTTT

d_call: TRBD2
clone_size: NA
j_call: TRBJ2-4
v_call: TRBV18
cdr3_aa: CASSPPNGLVAKNIQYF
cdr3_nt: TGTGCCAGCTCACCACCGAATGGACTAGTAGCCAAAAACATTCAGTACTTC

d_call: TRBD1
clone_size: NA
j_call: TRBJ2-1
v_call: TRBV5-1
cdr3_aa: CATKRGQGGYNEQFF
cdr3_nt: TGCGCCACGAAAAGGGGACAGGGTGGTTACAATGAGCAGTTCTTC

d_call: NA
clone_size: NA
j_call: TRBJ1-4
v_call: TRBV4-2
cdr3_aa: CASSQDQASGNEKLFF
cdr3_nt: TGTGCCAGCAGCCAAGATCAAGCCTCGGGTAACGAAAAACTGTTTTTT